This T cell receptor beta chain appears in the sequencing data of a study of blood T cell repertoires in COVID-19. CDR3 length equals 13 residues. Germline CDR1 reads MNHEY; CDR2 reads SVGAGI. V was shortened by 6 bases and J by 6 bases, with 12 bases between the two germline ends. Clones were read by immunoSEQ multiplex PCR, and TCRdb kept only the in-frame ones, dropping some. The data show 270,000 or so clones, with around 90% seen just once and about 4% held by the top ten. V and J are TRBV6-5 and TRBJ2-1, with D tentatively TRBD2 (6 bases). The sequenced sample consisted of PBMCs or T cells enriched from blood (not recorded which). The clonotype originates from a young woman with acute COVID-19. The CDR3 here is CASRGLGGNEQFF. Written as DNA, the CDR3 is TGTGCCAGCAGGGGACTTGGTGGCAATGAGCAGTTCTTC.